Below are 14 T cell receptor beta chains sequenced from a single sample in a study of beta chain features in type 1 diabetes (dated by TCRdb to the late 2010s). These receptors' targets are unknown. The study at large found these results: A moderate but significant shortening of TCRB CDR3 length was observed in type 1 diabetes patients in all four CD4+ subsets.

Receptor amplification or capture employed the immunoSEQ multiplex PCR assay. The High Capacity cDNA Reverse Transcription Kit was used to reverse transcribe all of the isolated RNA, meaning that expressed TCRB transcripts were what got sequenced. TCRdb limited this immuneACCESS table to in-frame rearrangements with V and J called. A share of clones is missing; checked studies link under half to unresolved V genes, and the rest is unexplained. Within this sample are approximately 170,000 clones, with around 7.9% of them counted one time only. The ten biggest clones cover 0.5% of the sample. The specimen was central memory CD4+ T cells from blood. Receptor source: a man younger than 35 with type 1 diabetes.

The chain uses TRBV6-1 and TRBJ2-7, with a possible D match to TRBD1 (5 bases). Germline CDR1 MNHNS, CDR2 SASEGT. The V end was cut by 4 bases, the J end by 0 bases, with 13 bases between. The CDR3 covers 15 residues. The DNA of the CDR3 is TGTGCCAGCAGTGTGCAGGGAATGAGCTCCTACGAGCAGTACTTC. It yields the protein CASSVQGMSSYEQYF.

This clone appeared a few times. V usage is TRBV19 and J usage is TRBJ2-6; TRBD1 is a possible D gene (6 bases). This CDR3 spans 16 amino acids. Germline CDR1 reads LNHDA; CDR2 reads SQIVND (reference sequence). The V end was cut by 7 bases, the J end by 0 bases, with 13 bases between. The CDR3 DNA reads TGTGCCAGTATGATGAGGGGGAGCTCTGGGGCCAACGTCCTGACTTTC. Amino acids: CASMMRGSSGANVLTF.

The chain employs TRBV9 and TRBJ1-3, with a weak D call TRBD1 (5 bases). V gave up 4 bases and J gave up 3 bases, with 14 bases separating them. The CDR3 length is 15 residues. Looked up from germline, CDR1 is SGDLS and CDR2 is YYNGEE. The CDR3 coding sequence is TGTGCCAGCAGCCCGGCCGCGGGGGTTGGAAACACCATATATTTT. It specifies CASSPAAGVGNTIYF.

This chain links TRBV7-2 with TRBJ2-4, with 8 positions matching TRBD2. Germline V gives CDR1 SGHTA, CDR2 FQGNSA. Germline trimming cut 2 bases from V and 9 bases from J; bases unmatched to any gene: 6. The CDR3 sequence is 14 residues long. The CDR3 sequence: CASSLRREGGIQYF. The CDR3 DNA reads TGTGCCAGCAGCTTAAGACGGGAGGGAGGCATTCAGTACTTC.

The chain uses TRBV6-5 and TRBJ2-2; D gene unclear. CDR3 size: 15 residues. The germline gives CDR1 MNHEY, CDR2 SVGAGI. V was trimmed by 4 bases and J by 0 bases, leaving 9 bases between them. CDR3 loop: CASSSPVANTGELFF. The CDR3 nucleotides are TGTGCCAGCAGTTCGCCGGTCGCGAACACCGGGGAGCTGTTTTTT.

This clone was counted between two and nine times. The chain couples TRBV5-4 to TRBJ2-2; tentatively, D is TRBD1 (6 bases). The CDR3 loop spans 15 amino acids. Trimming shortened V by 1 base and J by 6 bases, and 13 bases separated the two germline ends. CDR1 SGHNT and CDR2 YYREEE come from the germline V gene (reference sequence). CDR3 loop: CASSLMGARSGELFF. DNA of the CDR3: TGTGCCAGCAGCTTGATGGGGGCAAGATCCGGGGAGCTGTTTTTT.

The DNA for the CDR3 is TGTGCCAGCAGCGCTCCTTCTAGCGGGAGGGGGTCCTACAATGAGCAGTTCTTC. Protein product: CASSAPSSGRGSYNEQFF. The genes are TRBV7-2 and TRBJ2-1, with 12 bases matching TRBD2. This CDR3 region has 18 residues. Looked up from germline, CDR1 is SGHTA and CDR2 is FQGNSA. V was clipped by 5 bases and J by 1 base; unmatched bases: 9. Full variable domain (outside the CDR3, taken from reference TRBV7-2 and TRBJ2-1): GAGVSQSPSNKVTEKGKDVELRCDPISGHTALYWYRQSLGQGLEFLIYFQGNSAPDKSGLPSDRFSAERTGGSVSTLTIQRTQQEDSAVYLCASSAPSSGRGSYNEQFFGPGTRLTVL.

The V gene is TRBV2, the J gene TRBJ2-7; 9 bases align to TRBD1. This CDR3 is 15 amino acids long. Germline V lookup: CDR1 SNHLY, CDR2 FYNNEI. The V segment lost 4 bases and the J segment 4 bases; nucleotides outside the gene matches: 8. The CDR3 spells CASSATGTGRYEQYF. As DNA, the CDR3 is TGTGCCAGCAGTGCAACCGGGACAGGGAGGTACGAGCAGTACTTC.

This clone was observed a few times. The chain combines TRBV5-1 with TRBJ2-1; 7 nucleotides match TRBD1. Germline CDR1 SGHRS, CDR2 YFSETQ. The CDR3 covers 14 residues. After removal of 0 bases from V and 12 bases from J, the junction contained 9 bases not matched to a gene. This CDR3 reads CASSLEQGVSRQFF. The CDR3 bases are TGCGCCAGCAGCTTGGAGCAGGGGGTGTCGAGGCAGTTCTTC.

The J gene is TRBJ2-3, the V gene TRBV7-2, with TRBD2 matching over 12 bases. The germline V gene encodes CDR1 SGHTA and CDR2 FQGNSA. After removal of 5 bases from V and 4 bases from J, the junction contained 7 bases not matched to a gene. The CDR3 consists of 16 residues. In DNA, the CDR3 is TGTGCCAGCAGCCCCCGGACTAGCGGGATAGCAGATACGCAGTATTTT. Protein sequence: CASSPRTSGIADTQYF.

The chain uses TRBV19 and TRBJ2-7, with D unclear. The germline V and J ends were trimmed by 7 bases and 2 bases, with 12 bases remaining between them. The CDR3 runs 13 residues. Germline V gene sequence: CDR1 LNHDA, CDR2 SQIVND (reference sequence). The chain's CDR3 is CASKSAGAYEQYF. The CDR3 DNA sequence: TGTGCCAGTAAATCGGCAGGTGCCTACGAGCAGTACTTC.

The CDR3 sequence is CASSQDQGVDHGYTF. Written as DNA, the CDR3 is TGCGCCAGCAGCCAAGACCAGGGGGTCGACCATGGCTACACCTTC. J is TRBJ1-2 and V is TRBV4-3, with TRBD1 identical over 7 bases. J gave up 6 bases and V 0 bases, and 7 bases lay outside the gene matches. Per the germline V gene, CDR1 is LGHNA and CDR2 is YSLEER. This CDR3 region has 15 residues.

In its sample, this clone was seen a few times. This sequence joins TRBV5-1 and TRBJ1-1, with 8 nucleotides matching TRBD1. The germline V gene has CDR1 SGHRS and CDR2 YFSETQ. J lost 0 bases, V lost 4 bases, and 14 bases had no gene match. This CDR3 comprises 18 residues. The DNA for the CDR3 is TGCGCCAGCAGCAGGGGGACAGGTGGAGGAGCGGTGAACACTGAAGCTTTCTTT. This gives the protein CASSRGTGGGAVNTEAFF.

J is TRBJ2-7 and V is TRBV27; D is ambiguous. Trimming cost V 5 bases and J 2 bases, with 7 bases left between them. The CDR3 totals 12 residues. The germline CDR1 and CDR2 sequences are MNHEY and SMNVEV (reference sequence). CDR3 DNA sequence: TGTGCCAGCAGTCGTAGTCCCTACGAGCAGTACTTC. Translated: CASSRSPYEQYF.